Sequencing of this T cell receptor beta chain was carried out in a study of CD8 T cells in Susac syndrome. Random hexamers were used to reverse transcribe an amount of roughly 0.5 to 1 ug RNA. By means of immunoSEQ multiplex PCR, TCR beta CDR3 spanning 54 Vbeta and 13 Jbeta underwent amplification. Using its own MiXCR run on the immunoSEQ multiplex PCR reads, TCRdb lists one record per CDR3 protein. This sample has approximately 190,000 distinct CDR3 sequences; over 90% occur once, and the top ten carry 0.15% to 0.2%. CDR1 is SGHRS and CDR2 is YFSETQ in the germline V gene. V gave up 0 bases and J gave up 8 bases; unmatched junction bases: 13. The CDR3 loop spans 16 amino acids.

The chain is built from TRBV5-1 and TRBJ1-1; 7 bases align to TRBD1. The sequenced material came from CD8+ T cells from PBMCs. This receptor was identified in a human donor with Susac syndrome. The CDR3 bases are TGCGCCAGCAGCTTGGGGACAGGCGAAATTCCGAGGGAAGCTTTCTTT. Translating it yields CASSLGTGEIPREAFF. The entire variable domain, with the rest obtained from reference TRBV5-1 and TRBJ1-1, is as follows: KAGVTQTPRYLIKTRGQQVTLSCSPISGHRSVSWYQQTPGQGLQFLFEYFSETQRNKGNFPGRFSGRQFSNSRSEMNVSTLELGDSALYLCASSLGTGEIPREAFFGQGTRLTVV.